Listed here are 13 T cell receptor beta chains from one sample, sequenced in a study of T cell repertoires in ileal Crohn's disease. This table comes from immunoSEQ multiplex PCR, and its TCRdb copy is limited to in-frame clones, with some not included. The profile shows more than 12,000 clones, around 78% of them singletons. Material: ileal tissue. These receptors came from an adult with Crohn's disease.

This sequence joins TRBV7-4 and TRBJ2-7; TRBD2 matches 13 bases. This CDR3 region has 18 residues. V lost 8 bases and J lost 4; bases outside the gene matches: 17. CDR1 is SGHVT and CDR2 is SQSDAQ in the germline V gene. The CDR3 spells CASGSRVGLAGDGYEQYF. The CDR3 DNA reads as TGTGCCAGCGGGTCGAGGGTCGGACTAGCGGGAGATGGGTACGAGCAGTACTTC.

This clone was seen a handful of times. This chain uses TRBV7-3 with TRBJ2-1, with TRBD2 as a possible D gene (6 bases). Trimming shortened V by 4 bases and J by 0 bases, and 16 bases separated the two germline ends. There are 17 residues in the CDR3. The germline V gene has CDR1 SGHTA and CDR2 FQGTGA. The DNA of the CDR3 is TGTGCCAGCAGCTCCTTGGTCCGGGGGAACTCCTACAATGAGCAGTTCTTC. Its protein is CASSSLVRGNSYNEQFF.

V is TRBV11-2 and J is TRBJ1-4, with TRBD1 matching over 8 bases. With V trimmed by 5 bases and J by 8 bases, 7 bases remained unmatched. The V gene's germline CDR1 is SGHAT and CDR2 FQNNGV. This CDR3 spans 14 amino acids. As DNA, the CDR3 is TGTGCCAGCAGCACCACAGGGGGGGGAGAAAAACTGTTTTTT. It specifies CASSTTGGGEKLFF.

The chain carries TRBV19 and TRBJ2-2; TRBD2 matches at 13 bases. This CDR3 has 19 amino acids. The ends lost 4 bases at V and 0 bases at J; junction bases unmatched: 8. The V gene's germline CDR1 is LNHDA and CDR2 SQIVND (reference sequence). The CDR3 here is CASSKRGLAGQTNTGELFF. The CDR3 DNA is TGTGCCAGTAGTAAAAGGGGACTAGCGGGACAGACGAACACCGGGGAGCTGTTTTTT. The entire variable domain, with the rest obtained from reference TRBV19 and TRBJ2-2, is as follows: DGGITQSPKYLFRKEGQNVTLSCEQNLNHDAMYWYRQDPGQGLRLIYYSQIVNDFQKGDIAEGYSVSREKKESFPLTVTSAQKNPTAFYLCASSKRGLAGQTNTGELFFGEGSRLTVL.

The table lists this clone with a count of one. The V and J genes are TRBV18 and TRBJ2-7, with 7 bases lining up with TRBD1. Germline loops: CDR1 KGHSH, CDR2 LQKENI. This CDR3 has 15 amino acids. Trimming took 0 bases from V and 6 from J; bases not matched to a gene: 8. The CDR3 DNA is TGTGCCAGCTCACCACCTGACAGGGTATATGGCGAGCAGTACTTC. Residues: CASSPPDRVYGEQYF.

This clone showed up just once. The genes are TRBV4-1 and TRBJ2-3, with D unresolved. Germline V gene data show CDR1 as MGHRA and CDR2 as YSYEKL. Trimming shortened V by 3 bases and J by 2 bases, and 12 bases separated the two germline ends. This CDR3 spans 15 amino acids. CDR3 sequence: CASSQAEWYTDTQYF. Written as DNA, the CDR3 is TGCGCCAGCAGCCAGGCGGAGTGGTACACAGATACGCAGTATTTT.

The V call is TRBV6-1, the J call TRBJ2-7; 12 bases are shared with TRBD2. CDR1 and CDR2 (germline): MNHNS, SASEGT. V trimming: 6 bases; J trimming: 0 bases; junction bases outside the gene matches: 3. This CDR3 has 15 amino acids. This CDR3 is CASRQTSGGSYEQYF. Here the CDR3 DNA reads TGTGCCAGCAGGCAGACTAGCGGGGGCTCCTACGAGCAGTACTTC.

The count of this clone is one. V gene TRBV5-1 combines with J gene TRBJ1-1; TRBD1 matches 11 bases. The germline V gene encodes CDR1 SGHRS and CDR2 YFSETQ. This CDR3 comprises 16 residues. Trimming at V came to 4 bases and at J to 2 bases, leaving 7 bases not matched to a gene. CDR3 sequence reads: CASSKDRGRGNTEAFF. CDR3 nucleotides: TGCGCCAGCAGCAAGGACAGGGGGCGCGGAAACACTGAAGCTTTCTTT.

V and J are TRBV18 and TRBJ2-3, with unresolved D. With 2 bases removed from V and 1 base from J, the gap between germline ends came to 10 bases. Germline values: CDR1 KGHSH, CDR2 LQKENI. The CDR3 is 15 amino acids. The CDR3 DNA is TGTGCCAGCTCACCATCTTTACCAGGCACAGATACGCAGTATTTT. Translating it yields CASSPSLPGTDTQYF.

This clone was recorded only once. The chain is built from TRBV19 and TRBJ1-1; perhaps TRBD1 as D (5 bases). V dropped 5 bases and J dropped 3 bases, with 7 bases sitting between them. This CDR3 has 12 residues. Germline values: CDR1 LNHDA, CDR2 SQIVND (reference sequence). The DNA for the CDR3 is TGTGCCAGTAGTGGGACTCACACTGAAGCTTTCTTT. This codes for CASSGTHTEAFF.

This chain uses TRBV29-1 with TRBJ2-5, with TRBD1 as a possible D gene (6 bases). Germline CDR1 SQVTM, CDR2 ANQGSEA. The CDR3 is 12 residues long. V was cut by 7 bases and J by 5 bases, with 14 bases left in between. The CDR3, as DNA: TGCAGCGCCCGACAGGCCCCGGAGACCCAGTACTTC. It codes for CSARQAPETQYF.

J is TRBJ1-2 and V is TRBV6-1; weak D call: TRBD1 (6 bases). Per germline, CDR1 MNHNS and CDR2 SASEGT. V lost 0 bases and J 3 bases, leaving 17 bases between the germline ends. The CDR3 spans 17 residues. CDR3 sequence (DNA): TGTGCCAGCAGTGAAGCGTCCAGGGGTTGGTTGGACTATGGCTACACCTTC. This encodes CASSEASRGWLDYGYTF.

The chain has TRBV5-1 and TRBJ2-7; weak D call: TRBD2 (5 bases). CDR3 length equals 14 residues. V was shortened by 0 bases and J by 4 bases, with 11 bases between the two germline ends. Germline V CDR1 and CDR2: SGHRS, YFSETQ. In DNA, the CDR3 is TGCGCCAGCAGCTTGGGGCCGGGATGGTACGAGCAGTACTTC. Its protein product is CASSLGPGWYEQYF.